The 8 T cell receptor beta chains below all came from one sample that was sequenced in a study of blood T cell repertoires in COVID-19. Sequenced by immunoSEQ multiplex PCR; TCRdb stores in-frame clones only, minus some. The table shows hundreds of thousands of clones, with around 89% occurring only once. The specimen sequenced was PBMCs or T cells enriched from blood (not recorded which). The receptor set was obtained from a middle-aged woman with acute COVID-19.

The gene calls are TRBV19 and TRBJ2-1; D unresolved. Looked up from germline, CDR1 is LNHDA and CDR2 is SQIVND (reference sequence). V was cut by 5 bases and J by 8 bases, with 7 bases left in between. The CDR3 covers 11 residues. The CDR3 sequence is CASSSRYEQFF. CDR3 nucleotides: TGTGCCAGTAGTTCTAGGTATGAGCAGTTCTTC.

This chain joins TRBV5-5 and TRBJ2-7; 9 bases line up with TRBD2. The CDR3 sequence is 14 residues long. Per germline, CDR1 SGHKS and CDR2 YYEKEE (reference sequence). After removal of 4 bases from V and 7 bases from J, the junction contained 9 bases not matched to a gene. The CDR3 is CASSISGSLREQYV. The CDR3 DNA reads TGTGCCAGCAGCATTAGCGGGAGTCTGCGGGAGCAGTACGTC.

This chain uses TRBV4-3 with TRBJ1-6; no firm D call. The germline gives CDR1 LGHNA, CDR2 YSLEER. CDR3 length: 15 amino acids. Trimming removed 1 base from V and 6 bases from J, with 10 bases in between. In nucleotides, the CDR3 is TGCGCCAGCAGCCAAGCGGTGGGCAGTAATTCACCCCTCCACTTT. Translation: CASSQAVGSNSPLHF.

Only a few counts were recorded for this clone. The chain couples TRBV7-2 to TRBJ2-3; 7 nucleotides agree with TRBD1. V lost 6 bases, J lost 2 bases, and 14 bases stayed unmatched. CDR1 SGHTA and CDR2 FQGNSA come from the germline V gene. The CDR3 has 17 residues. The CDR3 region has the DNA TGTGCCAGCAGACCTACAGGGGCCATCCCCTACACAGATACGCAGTATTTT. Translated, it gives CASRPTGAIPYTDTQYF.

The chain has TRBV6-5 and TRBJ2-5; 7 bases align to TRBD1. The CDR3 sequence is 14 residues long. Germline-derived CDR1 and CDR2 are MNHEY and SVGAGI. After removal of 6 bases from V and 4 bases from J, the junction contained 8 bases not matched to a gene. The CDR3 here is CASRAGTVVETQYF. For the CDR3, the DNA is TGTGCCAGCAGGGCCGGGACAGTGGTAGAGACCCAGTACTTC.

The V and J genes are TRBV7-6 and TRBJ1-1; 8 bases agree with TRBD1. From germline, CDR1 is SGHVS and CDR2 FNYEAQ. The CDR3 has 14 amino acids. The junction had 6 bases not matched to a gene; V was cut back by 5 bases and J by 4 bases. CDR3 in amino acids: CASSPQGVGTEAFF. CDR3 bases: TGTGCCAGCAGCCCACAGGGGGTTGGCACTGAAGCTTTCTTT.

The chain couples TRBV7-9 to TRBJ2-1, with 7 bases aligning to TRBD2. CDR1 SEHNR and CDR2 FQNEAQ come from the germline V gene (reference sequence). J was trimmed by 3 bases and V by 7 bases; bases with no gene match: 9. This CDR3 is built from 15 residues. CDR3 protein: CASNERLAVYNEQFF. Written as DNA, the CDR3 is TGTGCCAGCAACGAGCGGCTAGCGGTCTACAATGAGCAGTTCTTC.

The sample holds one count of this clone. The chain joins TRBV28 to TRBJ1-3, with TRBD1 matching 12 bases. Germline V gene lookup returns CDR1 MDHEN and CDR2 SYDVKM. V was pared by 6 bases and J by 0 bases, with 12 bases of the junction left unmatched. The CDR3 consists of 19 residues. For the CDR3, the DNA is TGTGCCAGCAGGCCTTGGGACAGGGGGCACCGAGTCTCTGGAAACACCATATATTTT. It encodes CASRPWDRGHRVSGNTIYF.